This T cell receptor (beta chain) comes out of a study of beta chain features in type 1 diabetes. The overall study: No patient-donor differences in age, gender, total cells or subset yield. Study results and caveats: Junctions at VDJ sites from type 1 diabetes patients had fewer insertions and more deletions.

Expressed TCRB transcripts were sequenced, since all the RNA that had been isolated was reverse transcribed. Libraries were prepared by immunoSEQ multiplex PCR; TCRdb keeps only in-frame clonotypes and omits some of them. The sample gives under 450,000 clones, about 14% of which show up once; 0.019% is in the top ten. The ends were cut back, 1 base at V and 6 bases at J, with 7 bases in the middle. Germline V CDR1 and CDR2: GTSNPN, SVGIG (reference sequence). The CDR3 is 12 residues long. The collection from each donor was one heparinised blood draw averaging roughly 100 mL. Once sorted, every population was more than 98% pure. Notes on this clone: Its specificity is not known.

The chain carries TRBV30 and TRBJ2-1; D uncertain. Sequenced: naive CD4+ T cells from blood. This receptor was taken from a woman aged 18-35 years in good health. The CDR3 protein is CAWSAIVNEQFF. CDR3 sequence (DNA): TGTGCCTGGAGTGCCATTGTCAATGAGCAGTTCTTC.